Listed below are T cell receptor beta chains from one sample, sequenced in a study of early T cells in non-severe SARS-CoV-2 infection. TCRdb fed the 5' RACE reads into MiXCR, producing one record per CDR3 protein. The sample carries tens of thousands of distinct CDR3 sequences, more than 4.5% recorded once. The specimen sequenced was whole blood. Every receptor here comes from an adult who was a healthcare worker with PCR-confirmed SARS-CoV-2 infection or an uninfected control (not recorded which). Each CDR3 is given with its conserved first and last residue.

CSARTSGNTGELFF | TRBJ2-2 | TRBV20-1
CSVEDRDRTDTQYF | TRBJ2-3 | TRBV29-1
CASSYPSGRAIEQYF | TRBJ2-7 | TRBV6-5
CSATPTSGRTDTQYF | TRBJ2-3 | TRBV20-1
CASRGRSFNTGELFF | TRBJ2-2 | TRBV12-3/TRBV12-4
CASGYGENSPLHF | TRBJ1-6 | TRBV19
CASRDRGLAYEQYF | TRBJ2-7 | TRBV6-6
CASSRETQYF | TRBJ2-5 | TRBV6-2/TRBV6-3
CAISEAAYEQYF | TRBJ2-7 | TRBV10-3
CATTAAGLTSYEQYF | TRBJ2-7 | TRBV28
CSASYGRASREQYF | TRBJ2-7 | TRBV20-1
CASSPNYRGDTQYF | TRBJ2-3 | TRBV7-3
CASSRAWTGDGYTF | TRBJ1-2 | TRBV6-6